The 2 T cell receptor beta chains listed next were all sequenced from one sample in a study of blood T cell repertoires in COVID-19. Sequenced by immunoSEQ multiplex PCR; TCRdb stores in-frame clones only, minus some. The sample shows around 260,000 clones, 70% to 90% of them seen only once. Sequenced sample: peripheral blood. All receptors derive from a man aged 25 to 45 with active or convalescent COVID-19.

V and J are TRBV7-2 and TRBJ2-3; a weak D match, TRBD1 (5 bases). Trimming removed 7 bases from V and 1 base from J, with 15 bases in between. This CDR3 spans 15 amino acids. Germline CDR1 reads SGHTA; CDR2 reads FQGNSA. CDR3: CASIPSLGRTDTQYF. The CDR3, as DNA: TGTGCCAGCATCCCCTCCTTGGGGCGCACAGATACGCAGTATTTT.

The V and J genes are TRBV19 and TRBJ2-7; tentatively, D is TRBD1 (6 bases). The CDR3 is made up of 15 amino acids. Germline V CDR1 and CDR2: LNHDA, SQIVND (reference sequence). V dropped 4 bases and J dropped 1 base, with 14 bases sitting between them. Here the CDR3 DNA reads TGTGCCAGTAGTACGGCCCAGGGGAGATCCTACGAGCAGTACTTC. It specifies CASSTAQGRSYEQYF.